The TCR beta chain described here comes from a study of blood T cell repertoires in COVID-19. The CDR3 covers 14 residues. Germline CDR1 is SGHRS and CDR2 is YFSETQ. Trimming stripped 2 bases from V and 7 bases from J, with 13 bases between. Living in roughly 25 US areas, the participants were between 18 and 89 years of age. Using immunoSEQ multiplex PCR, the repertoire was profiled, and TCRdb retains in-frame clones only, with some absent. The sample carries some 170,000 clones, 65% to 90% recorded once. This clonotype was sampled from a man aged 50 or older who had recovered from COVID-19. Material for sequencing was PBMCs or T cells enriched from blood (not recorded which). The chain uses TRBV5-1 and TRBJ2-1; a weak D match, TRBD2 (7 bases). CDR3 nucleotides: TGCGCCAGCAGCTTTGGGGGGGCCCGAAATGAGCAGTTCTTC. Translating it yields CASSFGGARNEQFF.